The entry below describes one TCR beta chain. Its target is not known. The data belong to a study of cytomegalovirus exposure and HLA in healthy donors. In germline, CDR1 is SGHNT, CDR2 YENEEA. This CDR3 has 18 amino acids. V trimming: 3 bases; J trimming: 4 bases; junction bases outside the gene matches: 14. Findings and limits, study-wide: Most TCRs appeared rarely, but some public TCRs recurred in many donors. Prediction of most subjects' HLA-A and HLA-B alleles by TCR beta sequences was reportedly accurate.

Healthy individuals who donated bone marrow served as the donors. Amplification used 60 Vbeta primers and 13 Jbeta primers. Generated by immunoSEQ multiplex PCR, the TCRdb table keeps only in-frame clones and is missing some. The sample shows about 130,000 clones, 72% of them seen only once. The receptor was isolated from a man younger than 40 in good health and CMV-seronegative. V is TRBV11-3 and J is TRBJ2-1; 8 bases match TRBD2. Sequencing used PBMCs. CDR3 nucleotides: TGTGCCAGCAGCTTTTATTGGGGCCAGCGGGGGCTATACAATGAGCAGTTCTTC. Translating it yields CASSFYWGQRGLYNEQFF.